These T cell receptor beta chains were read from a single sample in a study of beta chain features in type 1 diabetes. TCRdb keeps only in-frame clones here, not all; method: immunoSEQ multiplex PCR. This sample has under 300,000 clones, with 16% found just once. The source material was naive CD4+ T cells from blood. The origin of the receptors is a man aged 25 to 40 with type 1 diabetes. The CDR3 runs from the conserved cysteine through the conserved F or W. Fields, in order: V gene, clone size, D gene, J gene, CDR3 protein, CDR3 DNA. A D gene is named only where the DNA matches it firmly. Expanded clones get a size class; other rows say once, few or many, or leave the size out.

V: TRBV29-1
size: .
D: .
J: TRBJ1-1
CDR3: CSGGTPLDTEAFF
DNA: TGCAGCGGCGGGACACCGCTGGACACTGAAGCTTTCTTT

V: TRBV11-3
size: .
D: .
J: TRBJ2-3
CDR3: CASSLVGDTQYF
DNA: TGTGCCAGCAGCTTAGTGGGAGATACGCAGTATTTT

V: TRBV29-1
size: .
D: TRBD1
J: TRBJ1-1
CDR3: CSVYPTGVSTEAFF
DNA: TGCAGCGTTTATCCGACAGGGGTATCGACTGAAGCTTTCTTT

V: TRBV4-3
size: few
D: .
J: TRBJ2-7
CDR3: CASSQGGAGSSSYEQYF
DNA: TGCGCCAGCAGCCAAGGTGGTGCGGGATCCTCCTCCTACGAGCAGTACTTC

V: TRBV30
size: few
D: .
J: TRBJ1-5
CDR3: CAWSVGGQPQHF
DNA: TGTGCCTGGAGTGTGGGGGGTCAGCCCCAGCATTTT

V: TRBV28
size: few
D: .
J: TRBJ2-7
CDR3: CASSYLVEQYF
DNA: TGTGCCAGCAGTTACCTAGTCGAGCAGTACTTC

V: TRBV9
size: .
D: .
J: TRBJ2-5
CDR3: CASSVSHQETQYF
DNA: TGTGCCAGCAGCGTATCACACCAAGAGACCCAGTACTTC

V: TRBV30
size: few
D: .
J: TRBJ1-5
CDR3: CAWSVQGGQPQHF
DNA: TGTGCCTGGAGTGTACAGGGAGGTCAGCCCCAGCATTTT

V: TRBV9
size: few
D: .
J: TRBJ2-5
CDR3: CASSVGSSFQETQYF
DNA: TGTGCCAGCAGCGTCGGGTCCTCCTTTCAAGAGACCCAGTACTTC

V: TRBV29-1
size: .
D: .
J: TRBJ2-3
CDR3: CSVEGDGHRSTDTQYF
DNA: TGCAGCGTTGAAGGCGATGGACATAGGAGCACAGATACGCAGTATTTT

V: TRBV9
size: .
D: .
J: TRBJ2-4
CDR3: CASSSSSGSKNIQYF
DNA: TGTGCCAGCAGCTCAAGTTCTGGGTCCAAAAACATTCAGTACTTC

V: TRBV18
size: .
D: .
J: TRBJ2-7
CDR3: CASSPQDRSYEQYF
DNA: TGTGCCAGCTCACCCCAGGACAGATCCTACGAGCAGTACTTC

V: TRBV5-1
size: .
D: TRBD2
J: TRBJ2-3
CDR3: CASSLRPLAESTDTQYF
DNA: TGCGCCAGCAGCTTGCGCCCACTAGCGGAAAGCACAGATACGCAGTATTTT

V: TRBV29-1
size: .
D: .
J: TRBJ2-3
CDR3: CSTMGGKKSTDTQYF
DNA: TGCAGCACGATGGGGGGAAAGAAGAGCACAGATACGCAGTATTTT

V: TRBV7-9
size: .
D: .
J: TRBJ2-2
CDR3: CASSLVPTGELFF
DNA: TGTGCCAGCAGCTTAGTACCCACCGGGGAGCTGTTTTTT

V: TRBV4-2
size: few
D: TRBD2
J: TRBJ2-5
CDR3: CASSHAGLAGSYQETQYF
DNA: TGTGCCAGCAGCCATGCGGGACTAGCGGGGTCTTATCAAGAGACCCAGTACTTC

V: TRBV9
size: .
D: .
J: TRBJ2-7
CDR3: CASSVGVGSSYEQYF
DNA: TGTGCCAGCAGCGTAGGAGTAGGCAGCTCCTACGAGCAGTACTTC

V: TRBV13
size: .
D: .
J: TRBJ2-7
CDR3: CASSLRYSYEQYF
DNA: TGTGCCAGCAGCTTGAGGTACTCCTACGAGCAGTACTTC

V: TRBV10-3
size: few
D: .
J: TRBJ2-1
CDR3: CAIEMGTFEGNEQFF
DNA: TGTGCCATCGAGATGGGGACCTTTGAGGGGAACGAGCAGTTCTTC

V: TRBV5-1
size: .
D: TRBD2
J: TRBJ2-7
CDR3: CASSPAGGYEQYF
DNA: TGCGCCAGCAGCCCAGCGGGAGGCTACGAGCAGTACTTC

V: TRBV13
size: .
D: .
J: TRBJ1-1
CDR3: CASTLEHRAFF
DNA: TGTGCCAGCACCCTAGAGCACCGAGCTTTCTTT

V: TRBV2
size: few
D: TRBD2
J: TRBJ2-3
CDR3: CASSTLGASGLSTDTQYF
DNA: TGTGCCAGCAGTACCCTCGGGGCTAGCGGGCTCAGCACAGATACGCAGTATTTT

V: TRBV28
size: .
D: .
J: TRBJ2-5
CDR3: CASRQGQETQYF
DNA: TGTGCCAGCAGACAGGGCCAAGAGACCCAGTACTTC

V: TRBV7-2
size: .
D: .
J: TRBJ2-5
CDR3: CASSLGRSQETQYF
DNA: TGTGCCAGCAGCCTGGGACGGAGCCAAGAGACCCAGTACTTC

V: TRBV5-6
size: few
D: .
J: TRBJ2-1
CDR3: CASSFIAVSSYNEQFF
DNA: TGTGCCAGCAGCTTCATAGCGGTTAGCTCCTACAATGAGCAGTTCTTC